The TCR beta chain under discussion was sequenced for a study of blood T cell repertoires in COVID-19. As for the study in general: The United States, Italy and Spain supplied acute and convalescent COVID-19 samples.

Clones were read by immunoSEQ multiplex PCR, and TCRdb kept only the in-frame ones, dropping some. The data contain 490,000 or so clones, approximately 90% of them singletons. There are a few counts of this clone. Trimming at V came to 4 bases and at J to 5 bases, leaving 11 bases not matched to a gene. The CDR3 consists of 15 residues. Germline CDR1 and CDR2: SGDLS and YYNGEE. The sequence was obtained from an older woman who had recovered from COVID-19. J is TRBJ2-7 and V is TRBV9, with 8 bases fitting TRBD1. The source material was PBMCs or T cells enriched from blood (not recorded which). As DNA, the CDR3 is TGTGCCAGCAGCCTAGGGACAGGCCTTCGGAACGAGCAGTACTTC. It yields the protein CASSLGTGLRNEQYF.